The clone carrying this T cell receptor beta chain showed up many times. Its specificity is unknown. The junction does not match germline at one end; this may be a read error. TCRdb passed the multiplex PCR reads through MiXCR, listing each CDR3 protein once. Of 150,000 to 200,000 distinct CDR3 sequences in the sample, 33% were seen once. Axillary draining lymph nodes of breast cancer patients supplied the node samples. These data come from a study of breast tumors, draining lymph nodes, adjacent tissues. Study results and limitations: Data fit most tumor T cells coming from lymph node, expanding in tumor. Tumor T cell lymph node origin was a supported hypothesis, not proven. Luminal-like breast cancer showed significantly greater tumor-nontumor repertoire similarity than basal-like breast cancer did. Compared with lymph nodes, tumors were less diverse; compared with nontumor tissue, more.

The germline gives CDR1 ENHRY, CDR2 SYGVKD. The CDR3 consists of 13 residues. Sequencing was done on a sample of axillary lymph node tissue. The chain has TRBV10-3 and TRBJ1-5; D is ambiguous. The clonotype comes from a female donor with breast cancer. Some clones in this sample may be carry-over from other donors' samples. CDR3 bases: TGTGCCATCTCAGGAGAGGGCAAACAGCCCCAGCATTTT. Translated: CAISGEGKQPQHF.